These 5 T cell receptor beta chains originate from one sample sequenced in a study of spatial heterogeneity in lung cancer. TCRdb reprocessed the 5' RACE reads with MiXCR, giving one entry per CDR3 protein. The profile covers fewer than 8,000 distinct CDR3 sequences, with 15% to 20% appearing a single time and roughly 18% taken by the ten largest. Time point given: sample taken at primary tumor resection. The sequenced material consisted of unsorted whole RNA from tumor, nontumor lung or frozen PBMC. The sample in question was PBMCs, obtained at surgery. The receptors stem from a female donor with early-stage non-small cell lung cancer.

In its sample, this clonotype ranks as medium-sized (0.01 to 0.1%). Here the CDR3 reads CASSEGLRGGSDTQYF. CDR3 nucleotides: TGTGCCAGCAGTGAAGGGTTGAGAGGAGGATCAGATACGCAGTATTTT. V is TRBV2 and J is TRBJ2-3; a possible D gene is TRBD2 (5 bases). CDR3 length: 16 amino acids. In germline, CDR1 is SNHLY, CDR2 FYNNEI. Trimming cost V 1 base and J 4 bases, with 15 bases left between them.

This clonotype was counted many times. The rearrangement links TRBV3-1 to TRBJ2-5; 7 bases are a match to TRBD2. Germline trimming cut 0 bases from V and 6 bases from J; bases unmatched to any gene: 13. The CDR3 is 17 residues long. Germline assignment: CDR1 LGHDT and CDR2 YNNKEL (reference sequence). The CDR3 region is CASSQDQGGRLTKTQYF. The DNA of the CDR3 is TGTGCCAGCAGCCAAGATCAGGGCGGGAGACTAACCAAGACCCAGTACTTC.

Relative to its sample, this clonotype is medium-sized (0.01 to 0.1%). The chain uses TRBV20-1 and TRBJ2-5, with 8 bases fitting TRBD2. CDR1 is DFQATT and CDR2 is SNEGSKA in the germline V gene (reference sequence). CDR3 length: 14 residues. Trimming cost V 3 bases and J 3 bases; bases outside gene matches: 6. The DNA of the CDR3 is TGCAGTGCTAGCTTAGCGGGGATCAAAGAGACCCAGTACTTC. Encoded protein: CSASLAGIKETQYF.

By frequency in the sample, this clonotype is medium-sized. The chain combines TRBV20-1 with TRBJ2-7; D unresolved. V lost 0 bases to trimming and J lost 2 bases, with 8 bases between them. The CDR3 runs 13 residues. The germline V gene has CDR1 DFQATT and CDR2 SNEGSKA (reference sequence). The CDR3 here is CSARETSTYEQYF. CDR3 in DNA: TGCAGTGCTAGAGAAACGTCCACCTACGAGCAGTACTTC.

DNA for the CDR3: TGTGCCAGCAGCTTCCGTCGCATGAACACTGAAGCTTTCTTT. Translating gives CASSFRRMNTEAFF. This chain connects TRBV7-8 to TRBJ1-1; D is undetermined. This CDR3 has 14 residues. V gave up 3 bases and J gave up 0 bases, with 8 bases separating them. CDR1 and CDR2 (germline): SGHVS, FQNEAQ.